These 20 T cell receptor beta chains were sequenced from one sample in a study of T cell repertoires in cytomegalovirus infection. TCRdb fed the reads into MiXCR, producing one record per CDR3 protein. The repertoire holds 250,000 or so distinct CDR3 sequences, with roughly 12% as singletons. Material for sequencing was PBMCs. The receptors here all came from a human donor in good health (CMV status not recorded). Some clones in this sample may be carry-over from other donors' samples.

The J gene is TRBJ2-2, the V gene TRBV2; TRBD1 might be the D (6 bases). In germline, CDR1 is SNHLY, CDR2 FYNNEI. Trimming pared 7 bases from V and 1 base from J, leaving 10 bases between. The CDR3 sequence is 14 residues long. CDR3 in DNA: TGTGCCAGCACCGGGACACAGAACACCGGGGAGCTGTTTTTT. It translates to CASTGTQNTGELFF.

As to this clonotype: Possible read error: a much larger clone is one base away. The chain recombines TRBV7-3 with TRBJ1-1; maybe TRBD1 (6 bases). Trimming took 5 bases from V and 8 from J, leaving 18 bases between them. The CDR3 consists of 14 residues. Germline V CDR1 and CDR2: SGHTA, FQGTGA. Here the CDR3 reads CASSVDAGGREAFF. CDR3 DNA: TGTGCCAGCAGCGTAGACGCCGGGGGGCGAGAAGCTTTCTTT.

This clonotype was seen more than once but under ten times. V is TRBV24-1 and J is TRBJ2-3; the match to TRBD2 covers 7 bases. The V gene's germline CDR1 is KGHDR and CDR2 SFDVKD. V lost 5 bases, J lost 0 bases, and 10 bases stayed unmatched. The CDR3 loop spans 17 amino acids. This chain's CDR3 is CATSGDGASGSTDTQYF. DNA for the CDR3: TGTGCCACCAGTGGAGACGGGGCTAGCGGAAGCACAGATACGCAGTATTTT.

This clonotype occurred a few times. The chain uses TRBV20-1 and TRBJ2-7; D is uncertain. Trimming removed 4 bases from V and 1 base from J, with 8 bases in between. From germline, CDR1 is DFQATT and CDR2 SNEGSKA (reference sequence). This CDR3 is 12 amino acids long. CDR3 sequence reads: CSAIALSYEQYF. The CDR3 DNA sequence: TGCAGTGCTATTGCCCTATCCTACGAGCAGTACTTC.

The CDR3 loop reads CASSRNPMGDSPLHF. The CDR3 DNA reads as TGCGCCAGCAGTCGCAATCCTATGGGGGACTCACCCCTCCACTTT. The rearrangement uses TRBV23-1 and TRBJ1-6; tentative D call: TRBD1 (5 bases). TRBV23-1 is labeled an ORF, and its function is uncertain. CDR3 length: 15 residues. Trimming stripped 4 bases from V and 10 bases from J, with 17 bases between.

The J gene is TRBJ2-3, the V gene TRBV5-5; 8 bases agree with TRBD2. This CDR3 has 15 amino acids. Germline-derived CDR1 and CDR2 are SGHKS and YYEKEE (reference sequence). The V segment lost 0 bases and the J segment 4 bases; nucleotides outside the gene matches: 4. This CDR3 is CASSLALSGADTQYF. CDR3 nucleotides: TGTGCCAGCAGCTTGGCCCTTAGCGGGGCAGATACGCAGTATTTT.

This clonotype came up many times. The chain recombines TRBV19 with TRBJ1-1; TRBD1 aligns across 8 bases. The CDR3 has 13 amino acids. Germline assignment: CDR1 LNHDA and CDR2 SQIVND (reference sequence). V was clipped by 5 bases and J by 10 bases; unmatched bases: 9. The CDR3 is CASSPRDRRGAFF. DNA for the CDR3: TGTGCCAGTAGTCCCCGGGACAGGAGGGGAGCTTTCTTT. Based on the CDR3 plus reference TRBV19 and TRBJ1-1, the full variable domain is DGGITQSPKYLFRKEGQNVTLSCEQNLNHDAMYWYRQDPGQGLRLIYYSQIVNDFQKGDIAEGYSVSREKKESFPLTVTSAQKNPTAFYLCASSPRDRRGAFFGQGTRLTVV.

In its sample, this clonotype was seen a few times. This chain connects TRBV6-2 or TRBV6-3 to TRBJ2-7; D is undetermined. The V end was cut by 5 bases, the J end by 4 bases, with 12 bases between. Germline CDR1 is MNHEY and CDR2 is SVGEGT. The CDR3 has 13 residues. The CDR3: CASSSETLYEQYF. CDR3 sequence (DNA): TGTGCCAGCAGTAGTGAGACCCTTTACGAGCAGTACTTC.

This clonotype was counted many times. Here the CDR3 DNA reads TGTGCCAGCAGTCAGAGGACAGATCTCACAGATACGCAGTATTTT. As protein: CASSQRTDLTDTQYF. This chain uses TRBV12-3 or TRBV12-4 with TRBJ2-3; a weak D match, TRBD1 (6 bases). The CDR3 is made up of 15 amino acids. V lost 5 bases, J lost 2 bases, and 14 bases lay in between.

This clonotype was seen only a few times. The CDR3, as DNA: TGTGCCAGCAGTGCCCCCGGGGGGATCAATCAGCCCCAGCATTTT. Protein product: CASSAPGGINQPQHF. The chain has TRBV28 and TRBJ1-5; weak D call: TRBD1 (5 bases). The germline V gene has CDR1 MDHEN and CDR2 SYDVKM. With 5 bases removed from V and 3 bases from J, the gap between germline ends came to 14 bases. CDR3 length: 15 residues. The whole variable domain, remainder taken from reference TRBV28 and TRBJ1-5, is DVKVTQSSRYLVKRTGEKVFLECVQDMDHENMFWYRQDPGLGLRLIYFSYDVKMKEKGDIPEGYSVSREKKERFSLILESASTNQTSMYLCASSAPGGINQPQHFGDGTRLSIL.

This chain uses TRBV7-2 with TRBJ2-7, with TRBD1 matching 7 bases. Trimming at V came to 2 bases and at J to 3 bases, leaving 4 bases not matched to a gene. CDR1 and CDR2 (germline): SGHTA, FQGNSA. This CDR3 contains 14 residues. The CDR3 DNA reads as TGTGCCAGCAGCTTAATGAGGGGGCTCTACGAGCAGTACTTC. Translation gives CASSLMRGLYEQYF.

This clonotype came up many times. This chain uses TRBV12-3 or TRBV12-4 with TRBJ2-7; possibly TRBD2 for D (6 bases). Trimming took 5 bases from V and 1 from J, leaving 15 bases between them. The length of the CDR3 is 15 residues. The CDR3 loop is CASSPAGRFSYEQYF. CDR3 in DNA: TGTGCCAGCAGTCCGGCGGGACGGTTTTCCTACGAGCAGTACTTC.

This clonotype was detected many times. The V gene is TRBV7-6, the J gene TRBJ1-3; D call uncertain. Per germline, CDR1 SGHVS and CDR2 FNYEAQ. The CDR3 length is 14 residues. Between the trimmed V and J ends, which lost 8 bases and 4 bases, there was a span of 15 bases. The CDR3 DNA follows: TGTGCCAGCCTTTTGGACCCATCGGGAAACACCATATATTTT. Translating gives CASLLDPSGNTIYF.

The chain is built from TRBV7-6 and TRBJ2-5; D remains unclear. V was pared by 8 bases and J by 3 bases, with 19 bases between. Germline CDR1 reads SGHVS; CDR2 reads FNYEAQ. The CDR3 consists of 15 residues. Here the CDR3 reads CASRDLRSGKETQYF. CDR3 sequence (DNA): TGTGCCAGCCGCGACCTCCGGTCTGGAAAAGAGACCCAGTACTTC.

This clonotype was found many times. This chain joins TRBV19 and TRBJ2-7; tentatively, D is TRBD1 or TRBD2 (5 bases each). The V gene lost 6 bases and the J gene lost 2 bases, with 29 bases spanning the gap. From germline, CDR1 is LNHDA and CDR2 SQIVND (reference sequence). The CDR3 contains 19 residues. CDR3 region: CASRIDLKGESNRTYEQYF. CDR3 nucleotide sequence: TGTGCCAGTAGAATTGATCTGAAAGGGGAGTCAAATAGGACCTACGAGCAGTACTTC.

The genes are TRBV4-3 and TRBJ2-5, with D perhaps TRBD1 or TRBD2 (5 bases each). Trimming took 1 base from V and 11 from J, leaving 17 bases between them. Germline V gene lookup returns CDR1 LGHNA and CDR2 YSLEER. The CDR3 contains 14 residues. CDR3 in DNA: TGCGCCAGCAGCCAAGTCGGGGCGGGTGGAACGCAGTACTTC. Translated, it gives CASSQVGAGGTQYF.

The J gene is TRBJ2-5, the V gene TRBV19; 7 bases map to TRBD1. Germline V lookup: CDR1 LNHDA, CDR2 SQIVND (reference sequence). The CDR3 is made up of 15 amino acids. With 3 bases clipped from V and 0 bases from J, the junction kept 4 bases outside the gene matches. The CDR3 is CASSIPGTDQETQYF. The CDR3 coding sequence is TGTGCCAGTAGTATCCCCGGGACAGACCAAGAGACCCAGTACTTC.

The table lists this clonotype with a few counts. The J gene is TRBJ2-3, the V gene TRBV29-1, with D uncertain. The germline CDR1 and CDR2 sequences are SQVTM and ANQGSEA. V was shortened by 2 bases and J by 6 bases, with 12 bases between the two germline ends. The CDR3 covers 13 residues. CDR3 loop: CSVEILVRDTQYF. The CDR3 bases are TGCAGCGTTGAAATCCTCGTAAGGGATACGCAGTATTTT.

This clonotype came up many times. The chain links TRBV12-3 or TRBV12-4 to TRBJ1-2; 7 bases map to TRBD1. The CDR3 has 15 amino acids. With 3 bases clipped from V and 3 bases from J, the junction kept 7 bases outside the gene matches. DNA for the CDR3: TGTGCCAGCAGTTTTGACAGGGTACCCTACTATGGCTACACCTTC. As protein: CASSFDRVPYYGYTF.

This clonotype has more than one count but fewer than ten. The chain combines TRBV7-9 with TRBJ1-1; D is undetermined. Looked up from germline, CDR1 is SEHNR and CDR2 is FQNEAQ (reference sequence). The CDR3 totals 14 residues. The V and J ends lost 5 bases and 7 bases respectively, with 17 bases between them. Here the CDR3 reads CASSVLGGLGEAFF. For the CDR3, the DNA is TGTGCCAGCAGCGTCCTAGGAGGGTTGGGTGAAGCTTTCTTT.